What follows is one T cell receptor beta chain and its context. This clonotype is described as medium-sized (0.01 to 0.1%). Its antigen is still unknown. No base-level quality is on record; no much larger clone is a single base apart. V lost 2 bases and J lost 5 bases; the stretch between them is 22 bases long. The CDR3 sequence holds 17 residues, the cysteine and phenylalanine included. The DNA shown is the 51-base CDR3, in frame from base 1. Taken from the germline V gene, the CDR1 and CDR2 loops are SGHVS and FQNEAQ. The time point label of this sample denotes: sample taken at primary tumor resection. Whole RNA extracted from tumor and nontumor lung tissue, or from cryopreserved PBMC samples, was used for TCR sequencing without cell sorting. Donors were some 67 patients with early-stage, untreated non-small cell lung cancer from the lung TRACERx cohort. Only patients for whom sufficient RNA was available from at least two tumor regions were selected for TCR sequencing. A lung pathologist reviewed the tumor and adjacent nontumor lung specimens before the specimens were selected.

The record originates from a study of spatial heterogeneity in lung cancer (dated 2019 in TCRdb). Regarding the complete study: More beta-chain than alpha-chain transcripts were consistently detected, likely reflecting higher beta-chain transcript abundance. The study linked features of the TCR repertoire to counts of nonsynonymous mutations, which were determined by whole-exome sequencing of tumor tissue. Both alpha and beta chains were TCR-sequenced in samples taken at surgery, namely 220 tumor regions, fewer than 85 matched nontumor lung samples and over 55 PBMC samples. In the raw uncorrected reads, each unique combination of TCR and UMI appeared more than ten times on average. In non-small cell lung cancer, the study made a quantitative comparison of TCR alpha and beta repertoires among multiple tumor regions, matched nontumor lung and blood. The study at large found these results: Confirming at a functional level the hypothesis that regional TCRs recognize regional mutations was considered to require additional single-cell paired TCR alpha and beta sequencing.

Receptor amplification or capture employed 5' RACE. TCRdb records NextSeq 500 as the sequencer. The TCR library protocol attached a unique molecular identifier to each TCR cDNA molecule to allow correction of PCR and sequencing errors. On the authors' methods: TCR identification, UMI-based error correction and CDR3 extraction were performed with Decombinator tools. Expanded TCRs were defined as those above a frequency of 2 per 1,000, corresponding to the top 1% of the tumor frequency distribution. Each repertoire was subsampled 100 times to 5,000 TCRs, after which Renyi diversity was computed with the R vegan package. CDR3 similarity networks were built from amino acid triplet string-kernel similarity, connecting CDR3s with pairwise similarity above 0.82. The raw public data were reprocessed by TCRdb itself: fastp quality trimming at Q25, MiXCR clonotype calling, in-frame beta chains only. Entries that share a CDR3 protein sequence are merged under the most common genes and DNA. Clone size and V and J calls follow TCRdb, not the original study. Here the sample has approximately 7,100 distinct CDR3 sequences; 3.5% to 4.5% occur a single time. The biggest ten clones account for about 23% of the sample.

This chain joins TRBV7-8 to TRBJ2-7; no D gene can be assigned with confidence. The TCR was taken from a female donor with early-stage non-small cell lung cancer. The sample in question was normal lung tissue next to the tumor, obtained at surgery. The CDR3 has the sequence CASSLLSSRLLLNEQYF. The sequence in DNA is TGTGCCAGCAGCTTACTGTCCTCCCGACTCCTATTGAACGAGCAGTACTTC.